The following is a TCR beta chain sequence with its context. Its antigen is unknown. This entry comes from a study of graft-versus-host responses after intestinal transplantation. About the study: Those transplanted obtained multivisceral, liver-intestinal, or isolated intestinal grafts. Among the recipients, all got anti-thymocyte globulin induction and then tacrolimus and steroids for about 3 years.

Generated by immunoSEQ multiplex PCR, the TCRdb table keeps only in-frame clones and is missing some. The sample includes roughly 69,000 clones, 90% of them seen just once. V was pared by 0 bases and J by 6 bases, with 5 bases of the junction left unmatched. CDR3 length: 15 residues. Germline V gene lookup returns CDR1 SGHVS and CDR2 FNYEAQ. Findings and limits, study-wide: Maximum circulating GvH clone levels tracked with early post-transplant HvG decreases. GvH clones were found in recipient marrow; some appeared first in ileum or blood.

The receptor comes from a human donor who was the organ donor for an intestinal transplant. Sequenced material: unstimulated CD8+ T cells sorted from spleen or lymph node cells, taken before transplant. The genes are TRBV7-6 and TRBJ2-1, with TRBD2 identical over 7 bases. Written as DNA, the CDR3 is TGTGCCAGCAGCTTAGCGGCGGGAGCGAGCAATGAGCAGTTCTTC. Protein: CASSLAAGASNEQFF.